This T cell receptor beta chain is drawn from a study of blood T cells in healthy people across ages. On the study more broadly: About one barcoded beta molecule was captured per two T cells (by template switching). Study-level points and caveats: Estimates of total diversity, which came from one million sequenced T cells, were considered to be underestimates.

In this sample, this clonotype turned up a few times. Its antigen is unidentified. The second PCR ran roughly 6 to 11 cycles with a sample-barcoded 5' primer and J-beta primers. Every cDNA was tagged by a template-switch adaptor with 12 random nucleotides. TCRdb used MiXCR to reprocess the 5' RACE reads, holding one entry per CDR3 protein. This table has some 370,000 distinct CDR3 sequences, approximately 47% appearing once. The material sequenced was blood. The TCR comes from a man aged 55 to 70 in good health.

The chain's CDR3 is CAISPGIAVGESEAFF. DNA for the CDR3: TGTGCCATCAGCCCAGGGATTGCGGTGGGCGAGTCTGAAGCTTTCTTT. The chain has TRBV10-3 and TRBJ1-1; perhaps TRBD1 as D (5 bases). This CDR3 spans 16 amino acids. Germline V gene data show CDR1 as ENHRY and CDR2 as SYGVKD. Deletions cut 6 bases from V and 6 bases from J, with 23 bases between.